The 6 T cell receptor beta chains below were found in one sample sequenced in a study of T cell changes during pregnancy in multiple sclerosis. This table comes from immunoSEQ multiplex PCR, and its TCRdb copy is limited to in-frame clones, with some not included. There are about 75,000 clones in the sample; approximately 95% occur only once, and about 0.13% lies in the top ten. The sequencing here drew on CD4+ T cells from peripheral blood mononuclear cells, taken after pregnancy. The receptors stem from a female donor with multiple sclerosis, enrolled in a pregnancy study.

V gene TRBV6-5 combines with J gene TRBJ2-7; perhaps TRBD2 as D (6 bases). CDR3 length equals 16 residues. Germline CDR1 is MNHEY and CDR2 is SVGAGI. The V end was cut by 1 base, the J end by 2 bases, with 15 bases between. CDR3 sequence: CASSYFGGKDTYEQYF. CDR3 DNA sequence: TGTGCCAGCAGTTACTTTGGGGGGAAGGACACCTACGAGCAGTACTTC.

CDR3 coding DNA: TGTGCCAGCAGCCGCACTAGCGGGAGTGGCGGTGAGCAGTACTTC. Amino acids: CASSRTSGSGGEQYF. The chain carries TRBV7-2 and TRBJ2-7, with 11 bases matching TRBD2. The CDR3 loop spans 15 amino acids. Trimming cost V 5 bases and J 7 bases; bases outside gene matches: 10. CDR1 is SGHTA, CDR2 FQGNSA, per germline. Looking up the rest from reference TRBV7-2 and TRBJ2-7 gives the full variable domain: GAGVSQSPSNKVTEKGKDVELRCDPISGHTALYWYRQSLGQGLEFLIYFQGNSAPDKSGLPSDRFSAERTGGSVSTLTIQRTQQEDSAVYLCASSRTSGSGGEQYFGPGTRLTVT.

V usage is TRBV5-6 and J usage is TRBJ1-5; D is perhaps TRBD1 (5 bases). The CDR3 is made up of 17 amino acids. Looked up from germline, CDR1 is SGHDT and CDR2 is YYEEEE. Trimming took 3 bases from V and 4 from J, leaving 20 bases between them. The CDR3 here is CASSSGGTLIYNQPQHF. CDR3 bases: TGTGCCAGCAGCTCGGGAGGGACCTTAATATATAATCAGCCCCAGCATTTT.

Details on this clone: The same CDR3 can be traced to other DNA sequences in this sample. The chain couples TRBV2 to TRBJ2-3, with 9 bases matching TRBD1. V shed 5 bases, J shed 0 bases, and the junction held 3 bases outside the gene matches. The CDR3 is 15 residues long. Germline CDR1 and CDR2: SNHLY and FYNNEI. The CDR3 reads CASSRDRVSTDTQYF. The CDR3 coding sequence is TGTGCCAGCAGTAGGGACAGGGTTAGCACAGATACGCAGTATTTT.

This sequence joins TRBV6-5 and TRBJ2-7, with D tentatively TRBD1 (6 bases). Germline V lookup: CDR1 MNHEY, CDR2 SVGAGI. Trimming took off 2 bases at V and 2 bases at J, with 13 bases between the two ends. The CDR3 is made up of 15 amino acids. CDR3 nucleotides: TGTGCCAGCAGTTACCTCCCTGACAGGACCTACGAGCAGTACTTC. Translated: CASSYLPDRTYEQYF.

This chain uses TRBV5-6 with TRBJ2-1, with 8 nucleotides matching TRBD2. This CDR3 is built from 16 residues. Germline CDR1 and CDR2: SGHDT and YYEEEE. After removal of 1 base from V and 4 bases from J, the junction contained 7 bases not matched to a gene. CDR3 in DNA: TGTGCCAGCAGCTTGAGACCGGGACTAGTATACAATGAGCAGTTCTTC. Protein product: CASSLRPGLVYNEQFF.